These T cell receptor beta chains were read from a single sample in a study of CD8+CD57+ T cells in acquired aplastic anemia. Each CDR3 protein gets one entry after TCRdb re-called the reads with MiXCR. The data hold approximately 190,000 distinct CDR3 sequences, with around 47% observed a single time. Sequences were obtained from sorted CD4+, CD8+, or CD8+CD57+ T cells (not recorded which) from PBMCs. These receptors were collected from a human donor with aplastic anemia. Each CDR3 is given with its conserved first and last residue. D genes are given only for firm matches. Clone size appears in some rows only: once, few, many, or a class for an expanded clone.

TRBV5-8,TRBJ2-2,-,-,CASGVGELFF,TGTGCCTCTGGGGTCGGGGAGCTGTTTTTT
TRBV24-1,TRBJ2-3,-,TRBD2,CATSAPVAGGTDTQYF,TGTGCCACCAGTGCCCCAGTAGCGGGAGGCACAGATACGCAGTATTTT
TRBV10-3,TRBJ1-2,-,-,CAVCREDTDGWGYGCTF,-
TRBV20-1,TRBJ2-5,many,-,CSARDPHVQYF,TGCAGTGCTAGAGACCCTCATGTCCAGTACTTC
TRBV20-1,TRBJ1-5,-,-,CSASTAENQPQRF,TGCAGTGCTAGTACGGCAGAAAATCAGCCCCAGCGTTTT
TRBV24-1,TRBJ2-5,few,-,CATPHLTQETQYF,TGTGCCACCCCTCACCTTACTCAGGAGACCCAGTACTTC
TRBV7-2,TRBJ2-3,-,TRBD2,CASSGGGSDTQYF,TGTGCCAGCAGCGGCGGGGGATCAGATACGCAGTATTTT
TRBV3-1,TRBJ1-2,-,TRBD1,CASSQRQGDGYTF,TGTGCCAGCAGCCAACGCCAGGGGGATGGCTACACCTTC
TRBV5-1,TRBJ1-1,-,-,CASSLSWVSEAFF,TGCGCCAGCAGCTTGAGCTGGGTCTCTGAAGCTTTCTTT
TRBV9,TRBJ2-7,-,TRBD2,CASSAEMGTSGLYEQYF,TGTGCCAGCAGCGCTGAGATGGGGACTAGCGGGTTATACGAGCAGTACTTC
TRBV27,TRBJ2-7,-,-,CASRPHTSISFEQYF,TGTGCCAGCAGGCCTCACACTAGCATCTCTTTCGAGCAGTACTTC
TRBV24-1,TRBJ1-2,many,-,CATSDGVSGLQRDGYTF,TGTGCCACCAGTGATGGAGTCTCGGGACTCCAACGGGATGGCTACACCTTC
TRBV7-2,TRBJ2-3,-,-,CASSFQYTDTQYF,TGTGCCAGCAGCTTCCAATACACAGATACGCAGTATTTT
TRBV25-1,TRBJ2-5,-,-,CASSESPREETQYF,TGTGCCAGCAGTGAATCTCCCAGGGAGGAGACCCAGTACTTC
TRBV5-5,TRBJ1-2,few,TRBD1,CASSLGQGAPNYGYTF,TGTGCCAGCAGCTTGGGACAGGGGGCGCCCAACTATGGCTACACCTTC
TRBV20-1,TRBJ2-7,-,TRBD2,CSARDPSGSDYEQYF,TGCAGTGCTAGAGACCCGAGCGGGAGCGACTACGAGCAGTACTTC
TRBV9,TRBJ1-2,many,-,CASSVDSYGYTF,TGTGCCAGCAGCGTAGATAGCTATGGCTACACCTTC
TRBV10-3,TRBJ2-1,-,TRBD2,CAIRSGGISYNEQFF,TGTGCCATCAGGTCGGGGGGAATTTCCTACAATGAGCAGTTCTTC
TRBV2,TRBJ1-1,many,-,CASSVAGVPAEAFF,TGTGCCAGCAGTGTTGCAGGGGTCCCCGCTGAAGCTTTCTTT
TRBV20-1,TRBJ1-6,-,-,CSASRGDLGSPLHF,TGCAGTGCTAGTAGAGGGGACCTTGGTTCACCCCTCCACTTT
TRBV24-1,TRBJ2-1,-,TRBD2,CATSDPGLAGGGEQFF,TGTGCCACCAGTGACCCGGGACTAGCGGGAGGGGGGGAGCAGTTCTTC
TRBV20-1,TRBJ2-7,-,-,CSASSPRTEQYF,TGCAGTGCCAGCTCACCAAGGACCGAGCAGTACTTC
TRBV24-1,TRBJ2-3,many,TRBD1,CATSDRDSIFTDTQYF,TGTGCCACCAGTGATCGGGACAGTATATTCACAGATACGCAGTATTTT
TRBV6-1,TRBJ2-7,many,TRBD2,CASSLRTSGRIADEQYF,TGTGCCAGCAGCCTAAGGACTAGCGGGAGGATTGCCGACGAGCAGTACTTC
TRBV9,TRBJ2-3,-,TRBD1,CASSARTGETDTQYF,TGTGCCAGCAGCGCAAGGACAGGGGAGACAGATACGCAGTATTTT
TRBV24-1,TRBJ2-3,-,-,CATSDTVGGTDTQYF,TGTGCCACCAGTGATACGGTAGGGGGCACAGATACGCAGTATTTT
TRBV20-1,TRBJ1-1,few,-,CSARDSRLGEAFF,TGCAGTGCTAGAGATTCACGGTTGGGTGAAGCTTTCTTT